This TCR beta chain was profiled in a study of blood T cells in healthy people across ages. Study information: Capture via template switching afforded approximately one barcoded beta molecule per two T cells.

The V and J ends lost 4 bases and 4 bases, in that order; junction bases with no gene match: 29. Germline CDR1 reads LGHDT; CDR2 reads YNNKEL (reference sequence). The CDR3 loop spans 22 amino acids. The second PCR ran roughly 6 to 12 cycles with a sample-barcoded 5' primer and J-beta primers. Each cDNA molecule carried a tag from a template-switch adaptor that contained 12 random nucleotides. TCRdb independently ran MiXCR on the 5' RACE reads; one entry per CDR3 protein. The data contain over a million distinct CDR3 sequences, 45% to 70% of them seen just once; the ten biggest clones take up more than 6%.

The origin of this receptor is a man aged 18 to 30 in good health. V and J are TRBV3-1 and TRBJ2-3, with 7 bases identical to TRBD2. The sequenced sample consisted of blood. The CDR3 DNA reads TGTGCCAGCAGCCTTCGGTTGGCCGGGACTACGGGTTCCATGGGACGCTCAGATACGCAGTATTTT. Protein product: CASSLRLAGTTGSMGRSDTQYF.